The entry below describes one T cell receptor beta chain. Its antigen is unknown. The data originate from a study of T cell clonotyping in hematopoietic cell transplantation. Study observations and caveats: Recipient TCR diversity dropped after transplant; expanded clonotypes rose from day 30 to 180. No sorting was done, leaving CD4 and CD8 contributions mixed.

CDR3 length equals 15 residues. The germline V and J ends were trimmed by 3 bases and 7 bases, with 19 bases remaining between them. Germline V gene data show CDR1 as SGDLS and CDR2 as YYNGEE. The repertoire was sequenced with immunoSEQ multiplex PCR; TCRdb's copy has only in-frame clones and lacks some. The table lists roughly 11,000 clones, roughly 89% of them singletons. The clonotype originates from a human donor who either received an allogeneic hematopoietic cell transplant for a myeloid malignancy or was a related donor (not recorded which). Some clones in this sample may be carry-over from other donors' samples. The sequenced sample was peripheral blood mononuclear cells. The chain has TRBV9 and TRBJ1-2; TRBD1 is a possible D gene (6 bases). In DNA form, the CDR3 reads TGTGCCAGCAGCGGCTGGGACACTCGAAGCACTGGCTACACCTTC. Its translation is CASSGWDTRSTGYTF.